The present TCR beta chain was sequenced within a study of regulatory T cells. The PCR used 52 TRBV and 13 TRBJ primers. Assay: immunoSEQ multiplex PCR; the TCRdb copy retains only in-frame clones and omits some. This sample yields tens of thousands of clones, of which 70% to 90% are seen a single time; roughly 2.2% belongs to the top ten. The length of the CDR3 is 13 residues. CDR1 is MDHEN, CDR2 SYDVKM, per germline. Trimming took off 3 bases at V and 7 bases at J, with 10 bases between the two ends. Whole-study findings and limits: Hydrophobic residues at CDR3 positions 6 and 7 were enriched in conventional CD4+ T cells of CD3G-deficient patients. Patient repertoires had restricted TRB V-J pairs and skewed V and J usage, most in Tregs.

As for this clone: Its antigen is undetermined.

At testing, patients were 2 to 39 years old, with reduced naive and increased memory T-cell proportions. CD4+ cells were sorted into CD25-high CD127-low regulatory cells and CD25-low CD127-high conventional cells. Sequenced input: conventional CD4+ T cells sorted from blood. The chain couples TRBV28 to TRBJ2-1, with a possible D match to TRBD1 (5 bases). This receptor was taken from a young adult with CD3G deficiency. The CDR3 protein is CASSLGRRNEQFF. As DNA, the CDR3 is TGTGCCAGCAGTTTGGGGCGCCGGAATGAGCAGTTCTTC.